Below are 5 T cell receptor beta chains sequenced from a single sample in a study of CD8 T cells in ankylosing spondylitis. Via MiXCR, TCRdb re-called the 5' RACE reads, giving one row per CDR3 protein. The sample shows about 360,000 distinct CDR3 sequences, approximately 22% of them seen only once. The sequencing sample was made of blood, either unsorted or a sorted T cell fraction (not recorded which). The receptors shown here come from a male donor with ankylosing spondylitis or in good health (not recorded which).

This rearrangement joins TRBV27 to TRBJ2-3, with D possibly matching TRBD2 (6 bases). Germline CDR1 and CDR2: MNHEY and SMNVEV (reference sequence). Trimming left V 6 bases short and J 5 bases short, with 15 bases between. CDR3 length: 14 residues. The CDR3 nucleotides read TGTGCCAGCAGCCCCTTGGGGGAGGAAGATACGCAGTATTTT. Protein: CASSPLGEEDTQYF.

This clonotype came up a few times. V and J are TRBV3-1 and TRBJ2-1; 10 positions agree with TRBD2. CDR3 length equals 17 residues. Germline CDR1 and CDR2: LGHDT and YNNKEL (reference sequence). The ends lost 3 bases at V and 2 bases at J; junction bases unmatched: 7. CDR3 sequence: CASSHPTGLATYNEQFF. CDR3 DNA sequence: TGTGCCAGCAGCCACCCCACGGGACTAGCGACCTACAATGAGCAGTTCTTC.

The chain carries TRBV4-1 and TRBJ2-7; tentatively, D is TRBD2 (5 bases). The V gene lost 0 bases and the J gene lost 6 bases, with 15 bases spanning the gap. Germline values: CDR1 MGHRA, CDR2 YSYEKL. The CDR3 is 15 residues long. CDR3 in amino acids: CASSQDEGLGSEQYF. CDR3 DNA sequence: TGCGCCAGCAGCCAAGACGAGGGTCTTGGGTCCGAGCAGTACTTC.

This clonotype was detected ten times or more. The J gene is TRBJ2-1, the V gene TRBV13; D remains ambiguous. The V end was cut by 4 bases, the J end by 9 bases, with 7 bases between. This CDR3 contains 11 residues. The V gene's germline CDR1 is PRHDT and CDR2 FYEKMQ (reference sequence). CDR3 loop: CASSSPIEQFF. In nucleotides, the CDR3 is TGTGCCAGCAGCTCCCCCATTGAGCAGTTCTTC.

This clonotype was seen only a few times. CDR3 coding DNA: TGCAGCGATCGCCGGGCCAACACCGGGGAGCTGTTTTTT. This sequence encodes CSDRRANTGELFF. The chain has TRBV29-1 and TRBJ2-2; D gene ambiguous. Germline V gene sequence: CDR1 SQVTM, CDR2 ANQGSEA. CDR3 length equals 13 residues. Trimming took 7 bases from V and 2 from J, leaving 11 bases between them.